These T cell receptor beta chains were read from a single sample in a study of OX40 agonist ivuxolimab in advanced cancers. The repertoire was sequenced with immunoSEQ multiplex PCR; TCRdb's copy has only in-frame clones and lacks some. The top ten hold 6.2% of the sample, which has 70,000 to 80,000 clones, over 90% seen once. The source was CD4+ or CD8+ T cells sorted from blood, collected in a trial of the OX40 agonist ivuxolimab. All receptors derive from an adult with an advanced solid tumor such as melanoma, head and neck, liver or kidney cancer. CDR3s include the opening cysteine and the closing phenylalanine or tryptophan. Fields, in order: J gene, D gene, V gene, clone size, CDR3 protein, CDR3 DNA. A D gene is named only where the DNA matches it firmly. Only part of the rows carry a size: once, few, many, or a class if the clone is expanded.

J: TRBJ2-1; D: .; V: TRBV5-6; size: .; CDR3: CASSSAGPYNEQFF; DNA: TGTGCCAGCAGCTCAGCCGGGCCCTACAATGAGCAGTTCTTC
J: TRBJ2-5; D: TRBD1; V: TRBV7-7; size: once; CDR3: CASSLGDRVSETQYF; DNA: TGTGCTAGCAGCTTAGGCGACAGGGTGTCGGAGACCCAGTACTTC
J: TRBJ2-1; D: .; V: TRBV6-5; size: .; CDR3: CASSYSWLLDEQFF; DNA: TGTGCCAGCAGTTACTCTTGGCTACTGGATGAGCAGTTCTTC
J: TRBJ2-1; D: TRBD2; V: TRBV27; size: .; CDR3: CASSPTSGGNNEQFF; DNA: TGTGCCAGCAGTCCCACTAGCGGGGGGAACAATGAGCAGTTCTTC
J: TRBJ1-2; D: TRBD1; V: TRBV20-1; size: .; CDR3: CSAETGGGYTF; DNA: TGCAGTGCCGAGACAGGGGGAGGCTACACCTTC
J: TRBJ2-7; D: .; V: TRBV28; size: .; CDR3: CASSLSLPAGSYEQYF; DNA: TGTGCCAGCAGTTTATCCCTCCCAGCAGGCTCCTACGAGCAGTACTTC
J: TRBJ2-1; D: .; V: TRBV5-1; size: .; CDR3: CASSFWSDNEQFF; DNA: TGCGCCAGCAGCTTTTGGTCGGACAATGAGCAGTTCTTC
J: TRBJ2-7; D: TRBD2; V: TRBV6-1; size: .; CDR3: CASSGPGLAEYWQYF; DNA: TGTGCCAGCAGTGGACCGGGACTAGCGGAATACTGGCAGTACTTC
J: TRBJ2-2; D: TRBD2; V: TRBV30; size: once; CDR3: CAWRAGAGELFF; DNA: TGTGCCTGGAGGGCGGGGGCCGGGGAGCTGTTTTTT
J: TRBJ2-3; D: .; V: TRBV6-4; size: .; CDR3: CASSLFPSGTDTQYF; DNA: TGTGCCAGCAGTCTTTTTCCTTCGGGGACAGATACGCAGTATTTT
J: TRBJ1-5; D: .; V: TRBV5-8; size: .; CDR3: CASSLSGRFNQPQHF; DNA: TGTGCCAGCAGCTTGTCAGGGCGTTTTAATCAGCCCCAGCATTTT
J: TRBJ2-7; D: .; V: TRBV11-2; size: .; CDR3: CASSLARGYINYEQYF; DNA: TGTGCCAGCAGCTTAGCACGGGGGTATATCAACTACGAGCAGTACTTC
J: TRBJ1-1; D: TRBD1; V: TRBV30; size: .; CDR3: CAWDGGTGFTEAFF; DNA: TGTGCCTGGGATGGCGGGACAGGTTTCACTGAAGCTTTCTTT
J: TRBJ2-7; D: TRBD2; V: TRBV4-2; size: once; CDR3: CASSPLGTSGRVGEQYF; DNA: TGTGCCAGCAGCCCCCTCGGGACTAGCGGGAGGGTGGGCGAGCAGTACTTC
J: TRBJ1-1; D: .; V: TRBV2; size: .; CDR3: CASAGMKIEAFF; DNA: TGTGCCAGCGCCGGCATGAAAATTGAAGCTTTCTTT
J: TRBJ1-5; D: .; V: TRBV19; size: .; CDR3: CASSTDPGHDQPQHF; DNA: TGTGCCAGTAGTACAGATCCGGGACACGATCAGCCCCAGCATTTT
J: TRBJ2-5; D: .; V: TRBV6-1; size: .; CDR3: CASSEGEGRETQYF; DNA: TGTGCCAGCAGTGAAGGTGAGGGCCGGGAGACCCAGTACTTC
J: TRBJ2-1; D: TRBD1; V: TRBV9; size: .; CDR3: CASSVEGTGRDEQFF; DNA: TGTGCCAGCAGCGTAGAGGGGACAGGAAGGGATGAGCAGTTCTTC
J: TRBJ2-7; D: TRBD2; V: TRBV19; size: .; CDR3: CASSMGTSGNYEQYF; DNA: TGTGCCAGTAGTATGGGGACTAGCGGGAACTACGAGCAGTACTTC
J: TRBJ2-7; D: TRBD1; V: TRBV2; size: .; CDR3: CASSPRGWTGKYYEQYF; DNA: TGTGCCAGCAGTCCCCGGGGGTGGACAGGGAAATATTACGAGCAGTACTTC
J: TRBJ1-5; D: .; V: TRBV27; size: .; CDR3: CASSSRALNQPQHF; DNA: TGTGCCAGCAGTTCCCGGGCCTTAAATCAGCCCCAGCATTTT
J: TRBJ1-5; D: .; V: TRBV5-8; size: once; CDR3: CASSLGPGPRYF; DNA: TGTGCCAGCAGCTTGGGCCCCGGACCCCGCTATTTT
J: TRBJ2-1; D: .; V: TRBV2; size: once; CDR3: CASMAEANEQFF; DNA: TGTGCCAGCATGGCAGAGGCCAATGAGCAGTTCTTC
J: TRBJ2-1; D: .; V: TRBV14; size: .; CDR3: CASSQVGARTYNEQFF; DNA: TGTGCCAGCAGCCAAGTAGGGGCCAGAACCTACAATGAGCAGTTCTTC
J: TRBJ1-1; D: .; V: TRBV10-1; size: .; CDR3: CATRGGEFAEAFF; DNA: TGCGCCACTCGAGGGGGGGAGTTCGCTGAAGCTTTCTTT
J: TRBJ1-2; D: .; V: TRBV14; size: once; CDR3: CASSQQSAQVVQGEWGYGYTF; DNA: TGTGCCAGCAGCCAACAGTCGGCCCAGGTGGTACAGGGAGAGTGGGGCTATGGCTACACCTTC
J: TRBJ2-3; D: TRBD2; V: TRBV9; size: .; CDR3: CASSPRLAGEKDTQYF; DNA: TGTGCCAGCAGCCCGCGACTAGCGGGGGAGAAGGATACGCAGTATTTT
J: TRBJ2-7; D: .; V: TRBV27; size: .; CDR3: CASSQAHGEQYF; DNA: TGTGCCAGCAGTCAGGCCCATGGCGAGCAGTACTTC
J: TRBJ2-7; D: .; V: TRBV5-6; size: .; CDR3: CASSETTRVREQYF; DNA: TGTGCCAGCAGCGAAACAACCAGGGTACGGGAGCAGTACTTC
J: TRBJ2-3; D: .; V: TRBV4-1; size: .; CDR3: CASSLTSTDTQYF; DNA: TGCGCCAGCAGCTTGACCAGTACAGATACGCAGTATTTT
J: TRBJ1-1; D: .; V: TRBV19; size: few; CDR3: CASSSTLQVNTEAFF; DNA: TGTGCCAGTAGTTCGACCCTCCAGGTGAACACTGAAGCTTTCTTT
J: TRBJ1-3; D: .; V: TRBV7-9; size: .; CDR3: CASTYSGNTIYF; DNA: TGTGCCAGCACCTACTCTGGAAACACCATATATTTT
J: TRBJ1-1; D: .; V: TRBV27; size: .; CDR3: CASSLFQPTDDVANTEAFF; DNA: TGTGCCAGCAGTTTATTTCAACCTACGGACGACGTGGCGAACACTGAAGCTTTCTTT
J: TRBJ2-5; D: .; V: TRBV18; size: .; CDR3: CASSSHTTIQETQYF; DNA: TGTGCCAGCTCATCCCATACTACCATCCAAGAGACCCAGTACTTC
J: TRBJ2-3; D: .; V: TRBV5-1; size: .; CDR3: CASSSARVADTQYF; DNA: TGCGCCAGCAGCTCGGCCAGGGTAGCAGATACGCAGTATTTT
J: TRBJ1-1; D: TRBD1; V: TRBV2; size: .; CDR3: CASSETGVNTEAFF; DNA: TGTGCCAGCAGTGAAACAGGGGTGAACACTGAAGCTTTCTTT
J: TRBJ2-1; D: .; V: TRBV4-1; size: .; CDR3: CASSQGSWGEQFF; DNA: TGCGCCAGCAGCCAAGGGTCCTGGGGTGAGCAGTTCTTC
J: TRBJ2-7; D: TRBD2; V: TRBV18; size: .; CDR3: CASSPGAGGPYEQYF; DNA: TGTGCCAGCTCACCAGGAGCGGGGGGGCCCTACGAGCAGTACTTC
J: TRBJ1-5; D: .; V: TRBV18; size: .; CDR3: CAGYSCEKCEPQHF; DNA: .
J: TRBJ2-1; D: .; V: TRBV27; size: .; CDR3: CASSLGTSGTYNEQFF; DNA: TGTGCCAGCAGTTTGGGGACAAGCGGGACCTACAATGAGCAGTTCTTC
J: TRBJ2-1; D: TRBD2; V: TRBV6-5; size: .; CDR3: CASSFFAGGPSEQFF; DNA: TGTGCCAGCAGTTTCTTCGCGGGAGGGCCTAGTGAGCAGTTCTTC
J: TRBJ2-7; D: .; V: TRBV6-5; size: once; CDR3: CASSYSAGSHKQYF; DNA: TGTGCCAGCAGTTACTCGGCGGGATCCCACAAGCAGTACTTC
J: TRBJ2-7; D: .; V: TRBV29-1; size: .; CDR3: CSVEVSGTPNYEQYF; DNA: TGCAGCGTTGAAGTTTCCGGGACACCGAATTACGAGCAGTACTTC
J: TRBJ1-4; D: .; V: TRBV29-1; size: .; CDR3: CSVESVATNEKLFF; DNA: TGCAGCGTTGAATCAGTCGCAACTAATGAAAAACTGTTTTTT
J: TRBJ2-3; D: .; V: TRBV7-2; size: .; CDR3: CASSLGESWEGTDTQYF; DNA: TGTGCCAGCAGCTTAGGGGAGTCGTGGGAGGGCACAGATACGCAGTATTTT
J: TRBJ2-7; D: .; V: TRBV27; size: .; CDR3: CASSYRTAYEQYF; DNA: TGTGCCAGCAGTTATAGGACAGCCTACGAGCAGTACTTC
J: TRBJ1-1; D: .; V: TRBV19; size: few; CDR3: CATQGHRNTEAFF; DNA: TGTGCCACTCAGGGACACCGAAACACTGAAGCTTTCTTT
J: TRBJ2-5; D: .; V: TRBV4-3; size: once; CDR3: CASSQDLNPSGTQYF; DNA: TGCGCCAGCAGCCAAGACCTCAACCCGAGTGGGACCCAGTACTTC